This T cell receptor beta chain was documented in a study of beta chain features in type 1 diabetes. Study overall: Sorted cells examined across all samples numbered some 98 million. Findings and caveats of the study: The naive, central memory and Treg TCRB repertoires looked more alike in patients than they did in healthy donors.

The germline V gene encodes CDR1 SEHNR and CDR2 FQNEAQ (reference sequence). With V trimmed by 1 base and J by 2 bases, 3 bases remained unmatched. The CDR3 length is 15 residues. Averaging roughly 120 mL, one heparinised blood draw came from each individual donor. The whole isolated RNA underwent reverse transcription, so sequencing captured expressed TCRB transcripts. Only in-frame clones appear in the TCRdb table, and some are missing; sequencing was by immunoSEQ multiplex PCR. The sample holds about 330,000 clones, 11% seen once. Turning to this clone: Its antigen is not identified.

V is TRBV7-9 and J is TRBJ2-3, with 7 bases aligning to TRBD1. This sequence was found in a woman in her thirties in good health. The source material was naive CD4+ T cells from blood. The CDR3 sequence: CASSLVGQNTDTQYF. For the CDR3, the DNA is TGTGCCAGCAGCTTAGTGGGACAGAACACAGATACGCAGTATTTT.